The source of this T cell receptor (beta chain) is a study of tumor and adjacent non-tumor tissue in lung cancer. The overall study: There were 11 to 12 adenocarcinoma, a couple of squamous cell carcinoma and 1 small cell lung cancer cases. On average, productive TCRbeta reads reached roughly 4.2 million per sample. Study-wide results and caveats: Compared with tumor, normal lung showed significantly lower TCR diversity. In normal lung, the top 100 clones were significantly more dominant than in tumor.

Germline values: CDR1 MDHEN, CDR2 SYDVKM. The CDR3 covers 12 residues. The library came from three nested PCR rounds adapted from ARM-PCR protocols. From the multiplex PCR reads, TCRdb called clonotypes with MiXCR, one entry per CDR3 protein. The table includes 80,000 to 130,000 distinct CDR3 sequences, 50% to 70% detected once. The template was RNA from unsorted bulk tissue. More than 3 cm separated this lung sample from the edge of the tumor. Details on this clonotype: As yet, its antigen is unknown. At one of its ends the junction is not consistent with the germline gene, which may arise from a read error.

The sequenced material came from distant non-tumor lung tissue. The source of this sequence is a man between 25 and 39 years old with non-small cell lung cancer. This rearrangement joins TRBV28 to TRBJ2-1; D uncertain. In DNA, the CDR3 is TGTGCCAGCAGTTTGTCTTACAGTGAGCAGTTCTTC. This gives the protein CASSLSYSEQFF.